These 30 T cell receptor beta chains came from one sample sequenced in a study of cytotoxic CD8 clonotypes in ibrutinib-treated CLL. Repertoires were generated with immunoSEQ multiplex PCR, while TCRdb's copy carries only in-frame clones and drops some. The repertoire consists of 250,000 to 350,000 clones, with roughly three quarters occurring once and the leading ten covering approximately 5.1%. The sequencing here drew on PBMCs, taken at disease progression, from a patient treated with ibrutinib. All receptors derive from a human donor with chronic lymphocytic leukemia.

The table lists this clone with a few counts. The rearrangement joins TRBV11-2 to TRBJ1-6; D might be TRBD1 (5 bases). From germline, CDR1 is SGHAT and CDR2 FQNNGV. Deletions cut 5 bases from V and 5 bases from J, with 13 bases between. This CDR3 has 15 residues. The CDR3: CASSTGTHDNSPLHF. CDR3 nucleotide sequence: TGTGCCAGCAGCACCGGGACGCACGATAATTCACCCCTCCACTTT.

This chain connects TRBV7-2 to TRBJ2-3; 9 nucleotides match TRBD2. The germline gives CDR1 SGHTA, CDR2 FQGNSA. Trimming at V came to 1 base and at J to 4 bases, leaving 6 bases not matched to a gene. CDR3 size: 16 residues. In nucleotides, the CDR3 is TGTGCCAGCAGCTTAGACCCAGCGGGAGGATCAGATACGCAGTATTTT. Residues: CASSLDPAGGSDTQYF.

The CDR3, as DNA: TGCGCCAGCAGCCAAAGAGGCGGGGCTAGCCTGAACACCGGGGAGCTGTTTTTT. This translates into CASSQRGGASLNTGELFF. The chain joins TRBV4-1 to TRBJ2-2, with D perhaps matching TRBD2 (6 bases). Germline CDR1 reads MGHRA; CDR2 reads YSYEKL. With 2 bases removed from V and 1 base from J, the gap between germline ends came to 17 bases. This CDR3 is built from 18 residues.

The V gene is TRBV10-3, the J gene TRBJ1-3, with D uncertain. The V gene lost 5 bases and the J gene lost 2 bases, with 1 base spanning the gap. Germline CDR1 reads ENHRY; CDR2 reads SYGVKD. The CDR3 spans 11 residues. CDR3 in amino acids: CAISTGNTIYF. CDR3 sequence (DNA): TGTGCCATCAGTACTGGAAACACCATATATTTT.

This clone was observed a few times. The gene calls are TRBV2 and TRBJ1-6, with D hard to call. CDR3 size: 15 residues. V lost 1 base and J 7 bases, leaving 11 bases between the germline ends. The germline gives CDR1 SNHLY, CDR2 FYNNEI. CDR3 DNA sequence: TGTGCCAGCAGTGAAGAAATGGCGGGGAATTCACCCCTCCACTTT. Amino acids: CASSEEMAGNSPLHF. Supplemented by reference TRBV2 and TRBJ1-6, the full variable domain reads EPEVTQTPSHQVTQMGQEVILRCVPISNHLYFYWYRQILGQKVEFLVSFYNNEISEKSEIFDDQFSVERPDGSNFTLKIRSTKLEDSAMYFCASSEEMAGNSPLHFGNGTRLTVT.

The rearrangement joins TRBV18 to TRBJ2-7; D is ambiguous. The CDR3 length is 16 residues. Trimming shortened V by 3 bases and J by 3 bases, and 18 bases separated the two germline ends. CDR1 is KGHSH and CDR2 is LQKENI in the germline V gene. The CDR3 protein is CASSPFAGSGDYEQYF. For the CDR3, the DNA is TGTGCCAGCTCACCGTTTGCTGGCTCTGGGGACTACGAGCAGTACTTC.

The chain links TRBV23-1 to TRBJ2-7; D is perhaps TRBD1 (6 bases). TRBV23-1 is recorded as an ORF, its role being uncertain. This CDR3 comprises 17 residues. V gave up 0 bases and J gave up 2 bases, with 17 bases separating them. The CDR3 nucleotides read TGCGCCAGCAGTCAATCGAAGAGACAGGTCCACCCCTACGAGCAGTACTTC. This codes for CASSQSKRQVHPYEQYF.

The CDR3 DNA is TGCGCCAGCGCAGCGGACAGGGGGAGACGTGACACTGAAGCTTTCTTT. It is translated as CASAADRGRRDTEAFF. The chain employs TRBV5-1 and TRBJ1-1; 10 nucleotides agree with TRBD1. There are 16 residues in the CDR3. The V and J ends lost 7 bases and 3 bases, in that order; junction bases with no gene match: 12. Germline lookup yields CDR1 SGHRS and CDR2 YFSETQ.

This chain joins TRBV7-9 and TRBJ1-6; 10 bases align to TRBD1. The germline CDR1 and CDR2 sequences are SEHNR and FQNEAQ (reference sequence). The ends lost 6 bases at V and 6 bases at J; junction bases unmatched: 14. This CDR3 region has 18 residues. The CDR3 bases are TGTGCCAGCAGTCGTTTTCGGGGACAGGGGAAACCTAATTCACCCCTCCACTTT. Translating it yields CASSRFRGQGKPNSPLHF.

The CDR3 DNA follows: TGTGCCAGCAGTTTAAGTGAATGGGGGTGGGCCAACGTCCTGACTTTC. Translation: CASSLSEWGWANVLTF. The J gene is TRBJ2-6, the V gene TRBV28, with D perhaps TRBD1 or TRBD2 (5 bases each). V gave up 2 bases and J gave up 5 bases, with 13 bases separating them. The germline V gene encodes CDR1 MDHEN and CDR2 SYDVKM. This CDR3 is built from 16 residues.

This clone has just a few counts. The CDR3 DNA reads TGCGCCAGCAGCTTATTCTCAGATACGCAGTATTTT. Its translation is CASSLFSDTQYF. V and J are TRBV5-1 and TRBJ2-3; no reliable D call. This CDR3 spans 12 amino acids. The germline V gene encodes CDR1 SGHRS and CDR2 YFSETQ. The V gene lost 2 bases and the J gene lost 4 bases, with 5 bases spanning the gap.

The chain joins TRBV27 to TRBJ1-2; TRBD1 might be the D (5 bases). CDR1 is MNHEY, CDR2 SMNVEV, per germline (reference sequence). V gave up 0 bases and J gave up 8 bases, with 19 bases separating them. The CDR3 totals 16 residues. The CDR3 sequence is CASSLSRLGPQRGYTF. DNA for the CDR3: TGTGCCAGCAGTTTATCCCGGTTGGGGCCTCAAAGAGGCTACACCTTC.

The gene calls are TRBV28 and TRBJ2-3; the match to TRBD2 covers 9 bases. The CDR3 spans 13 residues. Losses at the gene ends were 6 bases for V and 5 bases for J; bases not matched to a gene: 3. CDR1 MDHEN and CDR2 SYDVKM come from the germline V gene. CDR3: CASRPSGVDTQYF. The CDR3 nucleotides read TGTGCCAGCAGACCTAGCGGGGTAGATACGCAGTATTTT.

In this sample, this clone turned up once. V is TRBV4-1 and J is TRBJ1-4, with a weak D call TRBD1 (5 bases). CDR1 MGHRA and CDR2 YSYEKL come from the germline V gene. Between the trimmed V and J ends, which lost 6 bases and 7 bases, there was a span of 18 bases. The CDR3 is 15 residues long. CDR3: CASRSWTKRGEKLFF. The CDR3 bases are TGCGCCAGCAGATCCTGGACGAAAAGGGGTGAAAAACTGTTTTTT.

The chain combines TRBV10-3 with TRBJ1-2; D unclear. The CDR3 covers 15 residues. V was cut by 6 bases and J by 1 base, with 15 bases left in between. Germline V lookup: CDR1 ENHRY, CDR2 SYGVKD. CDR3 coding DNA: TGTGCCATCAGGAAAAGCGGGATGGGTAACTATGGCTACACCTTC. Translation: CAIRKSGMGNYGYTF.

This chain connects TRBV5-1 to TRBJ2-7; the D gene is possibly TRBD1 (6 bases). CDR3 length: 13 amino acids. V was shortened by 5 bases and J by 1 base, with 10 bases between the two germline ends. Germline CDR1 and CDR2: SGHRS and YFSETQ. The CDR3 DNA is TGCGCCAGCAGGCAACAGGGTTCCTACGAGCAGTACTTC. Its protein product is CASRQQGSYEQYF. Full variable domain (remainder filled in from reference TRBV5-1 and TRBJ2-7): KAGVTQTPRYLIKTRGQQVTLSCSPISGHRSVSWYQQTPGQGLQFLFEYFSETQRNKGNFPGRFSGRQFSNSRSEMNVSTLELGDSALYLCASRQQGSYEQYFGPGTRLTVT.

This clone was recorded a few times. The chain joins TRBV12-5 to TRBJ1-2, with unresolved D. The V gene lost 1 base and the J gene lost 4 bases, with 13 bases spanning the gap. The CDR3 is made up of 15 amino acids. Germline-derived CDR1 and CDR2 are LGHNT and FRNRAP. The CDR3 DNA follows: TGTGCTAGTGGTTTGGCCGCGGGAAGTTTCTATGGCTACACCTTC. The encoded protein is CASGLAAGSFYGYTF.

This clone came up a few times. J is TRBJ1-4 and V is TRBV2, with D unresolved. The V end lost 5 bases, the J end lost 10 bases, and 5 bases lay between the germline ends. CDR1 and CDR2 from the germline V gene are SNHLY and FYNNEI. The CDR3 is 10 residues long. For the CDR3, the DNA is TGTGCCAGCAGTCTCGGAAAACTGTTTTTT. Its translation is CASSLGKLFF.

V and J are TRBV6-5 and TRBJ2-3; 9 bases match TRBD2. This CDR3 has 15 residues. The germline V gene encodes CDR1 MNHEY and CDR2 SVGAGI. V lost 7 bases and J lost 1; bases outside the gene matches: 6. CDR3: CASTETSGGTDTQYF. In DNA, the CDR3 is TGTGCCAGCACGGAGACTAGCGGAGGCACAGATACGCAGTATTTT.

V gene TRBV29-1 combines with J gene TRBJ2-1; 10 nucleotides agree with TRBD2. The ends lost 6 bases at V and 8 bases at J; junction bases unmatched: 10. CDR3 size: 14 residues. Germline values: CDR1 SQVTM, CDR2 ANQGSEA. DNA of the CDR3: TGCAGCGTAGCGGGGGGGCCTCTAGGGGATGAGCAGTTCTTC. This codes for CSVAGGPLGDEQFF.

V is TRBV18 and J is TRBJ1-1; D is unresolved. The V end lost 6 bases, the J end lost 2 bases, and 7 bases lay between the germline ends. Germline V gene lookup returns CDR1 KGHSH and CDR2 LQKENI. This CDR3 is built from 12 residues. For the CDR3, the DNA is TGTGCCAGCTCCCTCGACAACACTGAAGCTTTCTTT. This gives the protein CASSLDNTEAFF.

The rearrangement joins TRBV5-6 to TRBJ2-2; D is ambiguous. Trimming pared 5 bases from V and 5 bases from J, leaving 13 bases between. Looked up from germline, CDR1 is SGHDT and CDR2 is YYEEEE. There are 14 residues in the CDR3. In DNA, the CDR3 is TGTGCCAGCAGTTTTGGTTCTGGGACCGGGGAGCTGTTTTTT. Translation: CASSFGSGTGELFF.

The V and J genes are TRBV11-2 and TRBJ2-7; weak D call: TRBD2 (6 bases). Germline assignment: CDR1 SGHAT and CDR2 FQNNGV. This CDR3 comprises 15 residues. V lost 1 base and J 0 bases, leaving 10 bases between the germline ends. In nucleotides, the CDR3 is TGTGCCAGCAGCTTAGCATACGGGAGCTCCTACGAGCAGTACTTC. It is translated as CASSLAYGSSYEQYF.

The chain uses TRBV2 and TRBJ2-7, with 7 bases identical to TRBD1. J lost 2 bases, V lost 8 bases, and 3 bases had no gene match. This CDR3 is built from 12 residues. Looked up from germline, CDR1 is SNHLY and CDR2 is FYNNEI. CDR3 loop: CASHQGAYEQYF. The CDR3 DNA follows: TGTGCCAGCCACCAGGGGGCCTACGAGCAGTACTTC.

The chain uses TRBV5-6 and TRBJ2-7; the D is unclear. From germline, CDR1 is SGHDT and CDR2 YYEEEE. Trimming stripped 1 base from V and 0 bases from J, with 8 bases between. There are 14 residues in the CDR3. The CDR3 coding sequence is TGTGCCAGCAGCTTGAGAAGCAGCTCCTACGAGCAGTACTTC. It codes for CASSLRSSSYEQYF.

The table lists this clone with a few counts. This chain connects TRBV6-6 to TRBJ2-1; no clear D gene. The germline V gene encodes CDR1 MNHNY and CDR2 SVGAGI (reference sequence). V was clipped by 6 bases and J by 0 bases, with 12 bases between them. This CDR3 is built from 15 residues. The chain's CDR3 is CASRPLLSSYNEQFF. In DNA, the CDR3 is TGTGCCAGCAGGCCACTACTGAGCTCCTACAATGAGCAGTTCTTC.

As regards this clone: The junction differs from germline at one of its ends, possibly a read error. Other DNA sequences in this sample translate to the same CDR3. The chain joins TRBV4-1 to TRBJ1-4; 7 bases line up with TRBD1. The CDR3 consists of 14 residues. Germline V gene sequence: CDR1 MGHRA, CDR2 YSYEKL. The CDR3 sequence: CASSQGDSNEKLFF. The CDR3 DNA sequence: TGCGCTAGCAGCCAAGGGGACAGCAATGAAAAACTGTTTTTT.

The CDR3 is CASRMTGGRSYEQYF. CDR3 coding DNA: TGTGCCAGCAGAATGACAGGGGGAAGATCCTACGAGCAGTACTTC. The chain is built from TRBV27 and TRBJ2-7, with TRBD1 identical over 9 bases. V shed 6 bases and J 1 base; nucleotides not matched to a gene: 7. The CDR3 has 15 residues. Germline CDR1 reads MNHEY; CDR2 reads SMNVEV (reference sequence).

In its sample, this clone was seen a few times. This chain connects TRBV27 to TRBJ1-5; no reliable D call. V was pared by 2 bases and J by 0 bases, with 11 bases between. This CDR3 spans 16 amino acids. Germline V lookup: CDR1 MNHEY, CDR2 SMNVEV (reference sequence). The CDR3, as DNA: TGTGCCAGCAGTTTAAGCGGTCTCCGTAGCAATCAGCCCCAGCATTTT. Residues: CASSLSGLRSNQPQHF.

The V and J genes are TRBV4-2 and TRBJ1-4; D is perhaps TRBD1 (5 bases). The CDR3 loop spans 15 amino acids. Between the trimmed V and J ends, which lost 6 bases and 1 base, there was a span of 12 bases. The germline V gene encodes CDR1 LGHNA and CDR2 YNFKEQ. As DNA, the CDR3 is TGTGCCAGCAGTCCACCGGGGGTAACTAATGAAAAACTGTTTTTT. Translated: CASSPPGVTNEKLFF.